This passage covers 18 T cell receptor delta chains from one sample sequenced in a study of γδ T cells in repeated Plasmodium falciparum infection. Bulk repertoires came from Vgamma9/Vdelta2+ or Vdelta2-negative gammadelta T cells flow-sorted from PBMC. TCRdb re-called the multiplex PCR reads through CATT. The sample includes 90,000 or so delta-chain clones, approximately 1% of them seen just once. Sequencing was carried out using gamma-delta T cells from blood. These receptors were obtained from a pool of human donors (malaria-infected and uninfected, not separated).

This clone was detected a few times. This likely traces to a read error, being one base from a far larger clone. Other DNA sequences in the sample encode the same CDR3. V usage is TRDV1 and J usage is TRDJ1; 7 nucleotides agree with TRDD3. TCRdb records no J gene; here it was assigned by comparing the DNA to germline. The germline V gene has CDR1 TSWWSYY and CDR2 QGS. This CDR3 region has 23 residues. The CDR3 reads CALGELINCPYKSGDMDTDKLIF. The CDR3 bases are TGTGCCCTTGGGGAACTAATAAATTGCCCTTACAAATCTGGGGATATGGACACCGATAAACTCATCTTT.

As regards this clone: TCRdb shows a much larger clone's protein in place of this DNA's translation, and the two differ at residue 11, likely through a read error; the protein shown is translated from the DNA. The V call is TRDV2, the J call TRDJ1, with D perhaps TRDD2 (5 bases). Trimming stripped 4 bases from V and 1 base from J, with 21 bases between. The CDR3 is 17 amino acids. Germline values: CDR1 GEAIGNYY, CDR2 EKD. The CDR3 sequence is CACDSRFIPTLTDKLIF. The CDR3 bases are TGTGCCTGTGATTCCCGGTTTATACCTACCCTCACCGATAAACTCATCTTT.

A note on this clone: TCRdb has a much larger clone's protein, which differs at residue 15 from the translation of this DNA, likely because of a read error; what is shown is the protein translated from the DNA. The V gene is listed as TRDV2; no J gene was called; the table's D call TRDD3 went unverified against the DNA. This CDR3 is 18 amino acids long. Germline V gene lookup returns CDR1 GEAIGNYY and CDR2 EKD. The CDR3: CACDTVTPLGDRSGMLIF. The CDR3 DNA is TGTGCCTGTGACACCGTAACCCCACTGGGGGACCGCTCCGGGATGCTCATCTTT.

This clone was recorded many times. This CDR3 is also generated by other DNA sequences in the sample. This chain uses TRDV1 with TRDJ1; 9 bases fit TRDD3. V was clipped by 6 bases and J by 4 bases; unmatched bases: 15. This CDR3 contains 17 residues. Germline V gene sequence: CDR1 TSWWSYY, CDR2 QGS. In DNA form, the CDR3 reads TGTGCTCTTGGAAAAGGTGAAGGCTGGGGGATTTGCGATAAACTCATCTTT. It codes for CALGKGEGWGICDKLIF.

This clone showed up just a few times. A junction end diverges from the germline sequence, so it may reflect a read error. CDR3 bases: TGTGCTCTTGGGGAACCAGAGAACCTTCCCGCCCCCACCGATAACCTCATCTTT. It specifies CALGEPENLPAPTDNLIF. The rearrangement uses TRDV1 and TRDJ1; weak D call: TRDD2 (6 bases). The CDR3 consists of 18 residues. CDR1 is TSWWSYY and CDR2 is QGS in the germline V gene.

This clone was detected only a few times. TCRdb assigns this DNA the protein of a much larger clone, which departs from its translation at residue 15; this likely reflects a read error, and the protein shown comes from translating the DNA. The chain has TRDV1 and TRDJ1, with TRDD3 matching 11 bases. The J gene was not available in TCRdb and was assigned here by matching the DNA to germline segments. The CDR3 has 18 residues. Germline CDR1 and CDR2: TSWWSYY and QGS. As DNA, the CDR3 is TGTGCTCTTGGGAAACCGTACTGGGGGATAGCGGGCACCGATAGACTCATCTTT. This sequence encodes CALGKPYWGIAGTDRLIF.

This clone was counted only a few times. The likely explanation is a read error, given a far larger clone one base away. The identical CDR3 is also encoded by other nucleotide sequences in the sample. J is TRDJ1 and V is TRDV1; 13 bases are shared with TRDD3. Germline matching of the DNA provided the J gene here, since TCRdb leaves it blank. The length of the CDR3 is 25 residues. The ends lost 2 bases at V and 0 bases at J; junction bases unmatched: 27. CDR1 is TSWWSYY, CDR2 QGS, per germline. Here the CDR3 reads CALGELPFTRTGGYARRLYTDKLIF. The CDR3 region has the DNA TGTGCTCTTGGGGAATTACCTTTCACAAGGACTGGGGGATACGCGCGTCGACTGTACACCGATAAACTCATCTTT.

For this clone: TCRdb's protein, taken from a much larger clone, differs from this DNA's translation at residue 6, likely owing to a read error; the protein displayed comes from the DNA. This chain links TRDV1 with TRDJ1, with 10 nucleotides matching TRDD3. Germline CDR1 TSWWSYY, CDR2 QGS. With 5 bases clipped from V and 1 base from J, the junction kept 19 bases outside the gene matches. The CDR3 sequence is 20 residues long. CDR3 in DNA: TGTGCTCTTGGGTGTTCTTCCCTCGGACTTACTGGGGGATGCACCGATAAACTCATCTTT. Translating it yields CALGCSSLGLTGGCTDKLIF.

Concerning this clone: The protein TCRdb lists belongs to a much larger clone and differs from this DNA's translation at residue 9, which points to a read error; the protein shown is made from the DNA. The chain uses TRDV2 and TRDJ1, with a possible D match to TRDD3 (6 bases). Since TCRdb gives no J gene, matching the DNA to germline was used here to assign it. Per germline, CDR1 GEAIGNYY and CDR2 EKD. The CDR3 length is 16 residues. Deletions cut 1 base from V and 1 base from J, with 15 bases between. Written as DNA, the CDR3 is TGTGCCTGTGACACGGGGATTTATGGGATCACCGATAAACTCATCTTT. The encoded protein is CACDTGIYGITDKLIF.

This clone turned up a few times. TCRdb attributes to this sequence the protein of a much larger clone, which differs from the DNA translation at residue 18; a read error is likely, and the protein displayed is translated from the DNA. TRDV2 is the V gene, and the J gene was not called; the table names TRDD3, a call not compared with the DNA. The CDR3 sequence is 19 residues long. Germline values: CDR1 GEAIGNYY, CDR2 EKD. CDR3 loop: CACDTSHPLGDKYTDKLTF. The CDR3 DNA sequence: TGTGCCTGTGACACCTCTCATCCCTTGGGGGATAAGTACACCGATAAACTCACCTTT.

In the case of this clone: A read error likely explains this, since a far larger clone differs by one base. The sample has other DNA sequences that encode this CDR3 too. The chain combines TRDV1 with TRDJ2; TRDD3 agrees at 11 bases. TCRdb supplies no J gene; here it was assigned by aligning the nucleotide sequence to germline. The CDR3 is 25 amino acids. The V gene's germline CDR1 is TSWWSYY and CDR2 QGS. This CDR3 reads CALGEDPTLVLGDISRGALTAQLFF. The CDR3 DNA reads as TGTGCTCTTGGGGAAGATCCTACGCTCGTACTGGGGGATATTTCACGTGGGGCTTTGACTGCACAACTCTTCTTT.

This clone was detected a few times. The protein given by TCRdb reflects a much larger clone and differs at residue 9 from this DNA's translation, likely from a read error; the protein shown is the DNA's translation. This chain links TRDV1 with TRDJ1; 8 nucleotides match TRDD3. TCRdb carries no J gene annotation; the J gene was assigned here by matching the DNA with germline. Germline loops: CDR1 TSWWSYY, CDR2 QGS. With 2 bases clipped from V and 2 bases from J, the junction kept 13 bases outside the gene matches. The CDR3 is made up of 18 amino acids. CDR3 in DNA: TGTGCTCTTGGGGAAGGCCTTGTTAGGGGATACATGACCGATAAACTCATCTTT. As protein: CALGEGLVRGYMTDKLIF.

A few counts support this clone. A single base is all that separates this from a far larger clone, so a read error is likely. The same CDR3 can be traced to other DNA sequences in this sample. The chain carries TRDV2 and TRDJ1; 10 nucleotides agree with TRDD3. TCRdb carries no J gene annotation; the J gene was assigned here by matching the DNA with germline. The CDR3 loop spans 17 amino acids. Germline assignment: CDR1 GEAIGNYY and CDR2 EKD. The CDR3 DNA follows: TGTGCTTGTGACACACTGGATACTGGGGGATACACCGATAAACTCATCTTT. This encodes CACDTLDTGGYTDKLIF.

This clone occurred a few times. Translating this DNA gives a protein that differs at residue 5 from the TCRdb one, which belongs to a much larger clone; a read error is likely, and the protein shown is this translation. The chain links TRDV1 to TRDJ1, with 13 positions matching TRDD3. Here the J gene was assigned by germline matching of the DNA, as TCRdb has none. The CDR3 sequence is 19 residues long. Germline V lookup: CDR1 TSWWSYY, CDR2 QGS. After removal of 4 bases from V and 8 bases from J, the junction contained 19 bases not matched to a gene. The CDR3: CALGGGAKTRTGGYDKLIF. DNA for the CDR3: TGTGCTCTTGGGGGAGGGGCTAAAACCCGTACTGGGGGATACGACAAACTCATCTTT.

This clone was picked up a small number of times. TCRdb pairs this DNA with a much larger clone's protein that differs at residue 6, likely a read error; the protein shown was translated from the DNA. This chain joins TRDV1 and TRDJ1; TRDD3 is a possible D gene (6 bases). No J segment appears in TCRdb, so it was assigned here by matching the sequence to germline. The CDR3 is 18 amino acids. Germline CDR1 is TSWWSYY and CDR2 is QGS. V was cut by 5 bases and J by 0 bases, with 22 bases left in between. The CDR3 loop is CALGKMSGGWRYTDKLIF. The CDR3 DNA sequence: TGTGCTCTTGGGAAAATGAGTGGGGGGTGGCGGTACACCGATAAACTCATCTTT.

This clone has only a few counts. The mismatch at residue 9 between this DNA's translation and the TCRdb protein of a much larger clone likely reflects a read error; the protein shown is translated from the DNA. The rearrangement uses TRDV1 and TRDJ1; 7 bases fit TRDD3. J gave up 7 bases and V 7 bases, and 21 bases lay outside the gene matches. CDR1 and CDR2 from the germline V gene are TSWWSYY and QGS. CDR3 length: 17 residues. The CDR3 reads CALVPSLGGEELSKLIF. The CDR3 DNA reads as TGTGCTCTTGTTCCCAGCCTGGGGGGTGAGGAGCTCTCTAAACTCATCTTT.

On this clone itself: A read error is likely here: a far larger clone is one base away. Other DNA sequences in this sample translate to the same CDR3. The CDR3 region is CACDTLTVLGDRTDKLIF. CDR3 in DNA: TGTGCCTGTGACACCCTAACCGTACTGGGGGATAGAACTGATAAACTCATCTTT. The chain combines TRDV2 with TRDJ1, with 11 bases matching TRDD3. Because TCRdb records no J gene, it was assigned here through a match of the DNA to germline. V was pared by 0 bases and J by 5 bases, with 13 bases of the junction left unmatched. This CDR3 has 18 residues. The germline V gene encodes CDR1 GEAIGNYY and CDR2 EKD.

This clone came up many times. This DNA's translation differs at residue 6 from TCRdb's protein, which comes from a much larger clone; a read error is likely, and the protein shown is translated from the DNA. The CDR3, as DNA: TGTGCCTGTGACACCCCCGATCCTGGGGGATACGCCGATAAACTCATCTTT. It encodes CACDTPDPGGYADKLIF. This chain joins TRDV2 and TRDJ1, with 12 positions matching TRDD3. No J gene is reported in TCRdb; it was inferred here by comparing the DNA with germline. This CDR3 region has 17 residues. Trimming removed 0 bases from V and 3 bases from J; junction bases left unmatched: 7. CDR1 is GEAIGNYY and CDR2 is EKD in the germline V gene.